What follows are 14 T cell receptor beta chains derived from one specimen sequenced in a study of OX40 agonist ivuxolimab in advanced cancers. TCRdb's table, derived via immunoSEQ multiplex PCR, lists solely in-frame clones and lacks some. The profile covers about 15,000 clones, with about three quarters appearing a single time and 41% taken by the ten largest. Sequencing used CD4+ or CD8+ T cells sorted from blood, obtained in a trial of the OX40 agonist ivuxolimab. These receptors were collected from an adult with an advanced solid tumor such as melanoma, head and neck, liver or kidney cancer.

The rearrangement links TRBV7-9 to TRBJ1-3, with D uncertain. Trimming took 4 bases from V and 0 from J, leaving 10 bases between them. This CDR3 is built from 15 residues. The V gene's germline CDR1 is SEHNR and CDR2 FQNEAQ (reference sequence). Here the CDR3 DNA reads TGTGCCAGCAGCTCCGACTCAAACTCTGGAAACACCATATATTTT. Translation: CASSSDSNSGNTIYF.

This clone appeared a few times. V is TRBV7-9 and J is TRBJ1-1; no clear D gene. V was trimmed by 3 bases and J by 10 bases, leaving 21 bases between them. Looked up from germline, CDR1 is SEHNR and CDR2 is FQNEAQ (reference sequence). The CDR3 length is 15 residues. The CDR3 here is CASSFPDPNPEGAFF. The CDR3 bases are TGTGCCAGCAGCTTTCCCGACCCGAACCCCGAGGGAGCTTTCTTT.

This clone was seen once. The gene calls are TRBV4-3 and TRBJ2-3; a possible D gene is TRBD2 (5 bases). V was trimmed by 0 bases and J by 6 bases, leaving 13 bases between them. Germline V gene lookup returns CDR1 LGHNA and CDR2 YSLEER. This CDR3 is built from 15 residues. The CDR3 sequence: CASSQDVLPSDTQYF. The CDR3 DNA is TGCGCCAGCAGCCAAGACGTCCTCCCTAGCGATACGCAGTATTTT.

The CDR3 sequence: CASTGQLTGELFF. For the CDR3, the DNA is TGTGCCAGCACGGGACAGTTGACCGGGGAGCTGTTTTTT. The genes are TRBV6-5 and TRBJ2-2; 7 positions agree with TRBD1. The CDR3 totals 13 residues. The ends lost 7 bases at V and 5 bases at J; junction bases unmatched: 4. Germline values: CDR1 MNHEY, CDR2 SVGAGI.

The rearrangement joins TRBV6-1 to TRBJ1-2; 8 bases are shared with TRBD1. Trimming removed 6 bases from V and 4 bases from J; junction bases left unmatched: 4. Germline CDR1 reads MNHNS; CDR2 reads SASEGT. The CDR3 contains 13 residues. The CDR3 region has the DNA TGTGCCAGCAGAGGACAGGGCTTCTATGGCTACACCTTC. It specifies CASRGQGFYGYTF.

This chain joins TRBV11-2 and TRBJ2-7; possibly TRBD2 for D (5 bases). V lost 6 bases, J lost 3 bases, and 15 bases lay in between. This CDR3 comprises 14 residues. Germline CDR1 reads SGHAT; CDR2 reads FQNNGV. Here the CDR3 DNA reads TGTGCCAGCAGTTCTTACGGGGATCGCTACGAGCAGTACTTC. This gives the protein CASSSYGDRYEQYF. Based on the CDR3 plus reference TRBV11-2 and TRBJ2-7, the full variable domain is EAGVAQSPRYKIIEKRQSVAFWCNPISGHATLYWYQQILGQGPKLLIQFQNNGVVDDSQLPKDRFSAERLKGVDSTLKIQPAKLEDSAVYLCASSSYGDRYEQYFGPGTRLTVT.

The V and J genes are TRBV4-3 and TRBJ2-6; the D is unclear. From germline, CDR1 is LGHNA and CDR2 YSLEER. This CDR3 comprises 19 residues. Trimming removed 0 bases at V and 0 bases at J, with 15 bases between. The CDR3, as DNA: TGCGCCAGCAGCCAAGAATTTCGGCTCCCAATCTCTGGGGCCAACGTCCTGACTTTC. Its protein is CASSQEFRLPISGANVLTF.

The CDR3: CASSSSSGSGVQFF. The CDR3 DNA reads as TGTGCCAGCAGCTCCTCTAGCGGGAGTGGGGTGCAGTTCTTC. This chain joins TRBV27 and TRBJ2-1; 10 bases agree with TRBD2. The CDR3 contains 14 residues. From germline, CDR1 is MNHEY and CDR2 SMNVEV (reference sequence). V was pared by 6 bases and J by 12 bases, with 11 bases of the junction left unmatched.

The rearrangement links TRBV4-3 to TRBJ2-7; tentatively, D is TRBD1 (5 bases). Looked up from germline, CDR1 is LGHNA and CDR2 is YSLEER. The CDR3 runs to 16 residues. V was trimmed by 0 bases and J by 0 bases, leaving 12 bases between them. The CDR3 coding sequence is TGCGCCAGCAGCCAAGACGACAGCCGGACCTCCTACGAGCAGTACTTC. Protein product: CASSQDDSRTSYEQYF.

The sample holds one count of this clone. The V gene is TRBV14, the J gene TRBJ1-1; D possibly corresponds to TRBD1 (5 bases). Germline-derived CDR1 and CDR2 are SGHDN and FVKESK. This CDR3 has 13 amino acids. V lost 5 bases and J 7 bases, leaving 14 bases between the germline ends. The DNA of the CDR3 is TGTGCCAGCAGCTTACCTGGGGGGGGTGAAGCTTTCTTT. This translates into CASSLPGGGEAFF.

V and J are TRBV29-1 and TRBJ2-1; TRBD2 matches at 11 bases. Germline CDR1 and CDR2: SQVTM and ANQGSEA. V gave up 6 bases and J gave up 0 bases; unmatched junction bases: 16. The CDR3 extends over 19 amino acids. CDR3 protein: CSVHLLQLAGANSYNEQFF. The CDR3 DNA reads as TGCAGCGTCCACCTCCTCCAACTAGCGGGAGCGAACTCCTACAATGAGCAGTTCTTC.

The V gene is TRBV5-4, the J gene TRBJ2-1; the D is unclear. Trimming removed 5 bases from V and 3 bases from J, with 9 bases in between. Per the germline V gene, CDR1 is SGHNT and CDR2 is YYREEE (reference sequence). The CDR3 covers 13 residues. The CDR3 DNA reads as TGTGCCAGCAGTATTAACAGCTACAATGAGCAGTTCTTC. Its translation is CASSINSYNEQFF.

This chain uses TRBV6-6 with TRBJ2-1; D uncertain. The germline V gene has CDR1 MNHNY and CDR2 SVGAGI (reference sequence). The CDR3 is 16 amino acids. V lost 0 bases to trimming and J lost 0 bases, with 9 bases between them. CDR3 in amino acids: CASSYSTISSYNEQFF. The CDR3 DNA reads TGTGCCAGCAGTTACTCGACGATTAGCTCCTACAATGAGCAGTTCTTC.

The rearrangement links TRBV4-3 to TRBJ2-1; TRBD2 aligns across 7 bases. Germline V gene data show CDR1 as LGHNA and CDR2 as YSLEER. The CDR3 consists of 15 residues. The V gene end was trimmed by 2 bases and the J gene end by 8 bases; junction bases not matched to a gene: 9. CDR3 region: CASSQSRGDGYEQFF. The CDR3 coding sequence is TGCGCCAGCAGCCAAAGCCGGGGGGATGGGTATGAGCAGTTCTTC.